This T cell receptor beta chain was identified in a study of shared clonotypes between healthy human individuals. The authors loaded roughly 200 ng DNA, roughly 27,000 T cell genomes, into sorted-subset replicate PCRs. Clones were sequenced by immunoSEQ multiplex PCR, and TCRdb holds only the in-frame ones, with some missing. The sample holds about 1 million clones; about 77% are singletons and the top ten take about 1.5%. Broader study findings: Memory subsets generally showed smaller estimated richness than naive subsets did.

This clone was seen once. No antigen is known for it. The J segment lost 8 bases and the V segment lost 3 bases, leaving 8 bases of the junction unmatched. Germline CDR1 reads MGHRA; CDR2 reads YSYEKL. There are 14 residues in the CDR3. The receptor's source is a man younger than 30 in good health. V is TRBV4-1 and J is TRBJ1-2; 8 positions match TRBD1. The source material was memory CD4+ T cells sorted from blood. Subset reported: CD45RA-negative fraction. The DNA of the CDR3 is TGCGCCAGCAGCCAGGATCAGGGGGCCGGGGGCTACACCTTC. Translation gives CASSQDQGAGGYTF.